Shown below are 30 T cell receptor beta chains from a single sample sequenced in a study of identical twins. MiXCR, run by TCRdb on the 5' RACE reads, gives a single entry per CDR3 protein. Of roughly 1.6 million distinct CDR3 sequences in the sample, 32% were seen once. The sequenced sample consisted of cord blood. These receptors all come from a newborn girl in good health.

The gene calls are TRBV2 and TRBJ2-1, with 7 bases matching TRBD2. Trimming cost V 3 bases and J 8 bases; bases outside gene matches: 7. CDR3 length: 14 amino acids. The germline V gene encodes CDR1 SNHLY and CDR2 FYNNEI. The CDR3 reads CASSEGRELDEQFF. The CDR3 DNA reads TGTGCCAGCAGTGAGGGGCGGGAGTTAGATGAGCAGTTCTTC.

About this clonotype itself: The junction and the germline gene differ at one end; a read error may be behind it. The CDR3 sequence: CAGSEAPPYEQYF. CDR3 sequence (DNA): TGTGCCGGCAGTGAGGCCCCTCCCTACGAGCAGTACTTC. This sequence joins TRBV6-1 and TRBJ2-7, with D hard to call. Germline CDR1 is MNHNS and CDR2 is SASEGT. The CDR3 length is 13 residues.

The genes are TRBV20-1 and TRBJ2-1; maybe TRBD2 (5 bases). The V gene lost 2 bases and the J gene lost 3 bases, with 11 bases spanning the gap. The CDR3 is made up of 14 amino acids. CDR1 and CDR2 from the germline V gene are DFQATT and SNEGSKA (reference sequence). The CDR3 is CSARSLANYNEQFF. The CDR3 bases are TGCAGTGCTAGATCCCTAGCAAACTACAATGAGCAGTTCTTC.

In this sample, this clonotype turned up a few times. The chain combines TRBV4-2 with TRBJ1-4; D ambiguous. The V end was cut by 0 bases, the J end by 3 bases, with 8 bases between. Germline V gives CDR1 LGHNA, CDR2 YNFKEQ. This CDR3 is built from 15 residues. The CDR3 loop reads CASSQELGANEKLFF. The DNA for the CDR3 is TGTGCCAGCAGCCAAGAGTTGGGTGCTAATGAAAAACTGTTTTTT.

This chain links TRBV4-2 with TRBJ1-6, with 7 bases matching TRBD1. This CDR3 is built from 17 residues. CDR1 LGHNA and CDR2 YNFKEQ come from the germline V gene. The V segment lost 0 bases and the J segment 4 bases; nucleotides outside the gene matches: 6. CDR3 DNA sequence: TGTGCCAGCAGCCAAGACCAGGGGGGAGATTATAATTCACCCCTCCACTTT. Its translation is CASSQDQGGDYNSPLHF.

This sequence joins TRBV7-9 and TRBJ2-7; D is uncertain. The CDR3 is made up of 17 amino acids. Trimming stripped 5 bases from V and 0 bases from J, with 20 bases between. Germline V gene sequence: CDR1 SEHNR, CDR2 FQNEAQ (reference sequence). The CDR3 DNA sequence: TGTGCCAGCAGCCCTACGATTCCGGGTCAGTTCTCCTACGAGCAGTACTTC. This codes for CASSPTIPGQFSYEQYF.

The V call is TRBV29-1, the J call TRBJ2-3; weak D call: TRBD2 (5 bases). This CDR3 contains 16 residues. From germline, CDR1 is SQVTM and CDR2 ANQGSEA. Trimming left V 0 bases short and J 0 bases short, with 13 bases between. The CDR3 loop is CSVEDQAGGSTDTQYF. As DNA, the CDR3 is TGCAGCGTTGAAGATCAGGCTGGCGGGAGCACAGATACGCAGTATTTT.

The chain combines TRBV28 with TRBJ2-1; 8 nucleotides align to TRBD1. J gave up 15 bases and V 1 base, and 5 bases lay outside the gene matches. The V gene's germline CDR1 is MDHEN and CDR2 SYDVKM. The CDR3 runs to 12 residues. CDR3 protein: CASSLLQGAPFF. CDR3 coding DNA: TGTGCCAGCAGTTTATTGCAGGGGGCCCCGTTCTTC.

The chain has TRBV29-1 and TRBJ2-3; D gene ambiguous. CDR3 size: 16 residues. Per germline, CDR1 SQVTM and CDR2 ANQGSEA. V lost 4 bases and J lost 2, with 19 bases in between. This chain's CDR3 is CSVVRPLGRFTDTQYF. In nucleotides, the CDR3 is TGCAGCGTTGTGAGGCCCTTAGGGCGGTTCACAGATACGCAGTATTTT.

This clonotype was detected a few times. This rearrangement joins TRBV10-3 to TRBJ1-1; 10 positions match TRBD1. Germline V gives CDR1 ENHRY, CDR2 SYGVKD. The V gene end was trimmed by 2 bases and the J gene end by 3 bases; junction bases not matched to a gene: 3. This CDR3 has 15 amino acids. The CDR3: CAISETGQGYTEAFF. Written as DNA, the CDR3 is TGTGCCATCAGTGAGACGGGACAGGGGTACACTGAAGCTTTCTTT.

V gene TRBV28 combines with J gene TRBJ2-7, with 10 bases lining up with TRBD2. With 8 bases clipped from V and 10 bases from J, the junction kept 17 bases outside the gene matches. Germline-derived CDR1 and CDR2 are MDHEN and SYDVKM. The CDR3 has 15 residues. CDR3 sequence (DNA): TGTGCCAGCGGAAAAGCGGGAGGGCTCCAAGAGGCCCAGTACTTC. Protein: CASGKAGGLQEAQYF.

CDR3 sequence: CASSPKQWGYNSPLHF. CDR3 bases: TGTGCCAGCAGCCCCAAACAATGGGGTTATAATTCACCCCTCCACTTT. This chain connects TRBV7-8 to TRBJ1-6; no clear D gene. The germline V gene encodes CDR1 SGHVS and CDR2 FQNEAQ. The CDR3 extends over 16 amino acids. V was cut by 5 bases and J by 4 bases, with 15 bases left in between.

This clonotype has a single count. The chain recombines TRBV27 with TRBJ2-1, with TRBD2 identical over 13 bases. Germline V gene sequence: CDR1 MNHEY, CDR2 SMNVEV (reference sequence). V gave up 5 bases and J gave up 7 bases; unmatched junction bases: 8. This CDR3 spans 16 amino acids. The CDR3 loop reads CASSLITSGGENEQFF. CDR3 nucleotide sequence: TGTGCCAGCAGTCTCATCACTAGCGGGGGGGAGAATGAGCAGTTCTTC.

This clonotype has a handful of counts. The J gene is TRBJ2-1, the V gene TRBV27, with 9 bases fitting TRBD1. With 0 bases clipped from V and 2 bases from J, the junction kept 2 bases outside the gene matches. Germline V gene sequence: CDR1 MNHEY, CDR2 SMNVEV (reference sequence). The CDR3 contains 16 residues. CDR3 amino acids: CASSLSRTGAYNEQFF. The CDR3 coding sequence is TGTGCCAGCAGTTTATCGAGGACAGGGGCCTACAATGAGCAGTTCTTC.

This clonotype appeared a few times. V gene TRBV12-3 or TRBV12-4 combines with J gene TRBJ1-2; 8 bases agree with TRBD1. Trimming cost V 2 bases and J 2 bases; bases outside gene matches: 1. This CDR3 is 14 amino acids long. The CDR3 DNA is TGTGCCAGCAGTTTACGGGACAGGAACTATGGCTACACCTTC. This sequence encodes CASSLRDRNYGYTF.

For this clonotype: The junction does not match germline at one end; this may be a read error. The gene calls are TRBV12-3 or TRBV12-4 and TRBJ1-1, with D unresolved. There are 14 residues in the CDR3. DNA of the CDR3: TGTGCCAGCAGTACTTCCTCGGAGAACATTGAAGCTTTCTTT. It is translated as CASSTSSENIEAFF.

The chain carries TRBV20-1 and TRBJ1-1, with 10 bases fitting TRBD1. Looked up from germline, CDR1 is DFQATT and CDR2 is SNEGSKA (reference sequence). With 0 bases clipped from V and 2 bases from J, the junction kept 9 bases outside the gene matches. This CDR3 is built from 17 residues. CDR3 sequence: CSAREGDRGGGNTEAFF. The CDR3 DNA reads as TGCAGTGCTAGAGAAGGGGACAGGGGAGGGGGTAACACTGAAGCTTTCTTT.

This clonotype has just a few counts. This chain's CDR3 is CASSYDRGRGYTEAFF. Here the CDR3 DNA reads TGTGCCAGCAGCTATGACAGGGGGAGGGGCTACACTGAAGCTTTCTTT. The rearrangement uses TRBV7-9 and TRBJ1-1; 9 bases fit TRBD1. The CDR3 contains 16 residues. The germline V gene encodes CDR1 SEHNR and CDR2 FQNEAQ (reference sequence). With V trimmed by 4 bases and J by 3 bases, 9 bases remained unmatched.

This clonotype has just a few counts. The rearrangement joins TRBV20-1 to TRBJ2-3, with 7 nucleotides matching TRBD1. This CDR3 contains 11 residues. The J segment lost 4 bases and the V segment lost 6 bases, leaving 1 base of the junction unmatched. Germline CDR1 and CDR2: DFQATT and SNEGSKA (reference sequence). CDR3 bases: TGCAGTGCGACAGGGCCAGATACGCAGTATTTT. Translating gives CSATGPDTQYF.

This sequence joins TRBV10-3 and TRBJ2-7; 9 nucleotides match TRBD1. Germline assignment: CDR1 ENHRY and CDR2 SYGVKD. Unmatched junction bases numbered 3, after V lost 0 bases and J lost 3 bases. CDR3 size: 15 residues. The CDR3 bases are TGTGCCATCAGTGAGTCCAGGGACAGGGACTACGAGCAGTACTTC. This gives the protein CAISESRDRDYEQYF.

This chain connects TRBV12-3 or TRBV12-4 to TRBJ1-1; weak D call: TRBD1 (5 bases). This CDR3 region has 13 residues. Trimming shortened V by 6 bases and J by 10 bases, and 18 bases separated the two germline ends. CDR3 bases: TGTGCCAGCAGCGACACCCGGGCGGGGGTAGCTTTCTTT. Its translation is CASSDTRAGVAFF.

The V gene is TRBV11-2, the J gene TRBJ2-1; 8 nucleotides align to TRBD2. V was pared by 10 bases and J by 3 bases, with 8 bases of the junction left unmatched. The CDR3 consists of 14 residues. Germline CDR1 SGHAT, CDR2 FQNNGV. The CDR3 sequence is CAISELADYNEQFF. CDR3 coding DNA: TGTGCCATCTCAGAACTAGCGGACTACAATGAGCAGTTCTTC. Combining the CDR3 with reference TRBV11-2 and TRBJ2-1 gives the whole variable domain EAGVAQSPRYKIIEKRQSVAFWCNPISGHATLYWYQQILGQGPKLLIQFQNNGVVDDSQLPKDRFSAERLKGVDSTLKIQPAKLEDSAVYLCAISELADYNEQFFGPGTRLTVL.

This clonotype was detected once. The V call is TRBV6-1, the J call TRBJ1-1, with a weak D call TRBD1 (5 bases). The germline V gene encodes CDR1 MNHNS and CDR2 SASEGT. This CDR3 comprises 15 residues. V was trimmed by 2 bases and J by 1 base, leaving 11 bases between them. The CDR3 is CASSETRAPNTEAFF. DNA for the CDR3: TGTGCCAGCAGTGAAACCAGGGCCCCGAACACTGAAGCTTTCTTT.

This clonotype showed up many times. The chain carries TRBV11-1 and TRBJ2-3; D is undetermined. V was shortened by 3 bases and J by 7 bases, with 5 bases between the two germline ends. The length of the CDR3 is 11 residues. Per germline, CDR1 SGHAT and CDR2 FQDESV (reference sequence). The CDR3 reads CASSFYHTQYF. The CDR3 coding sequence is TGTGCCAGCAGCTTTTATCATACGCAGTATTTT. The full variable domain, in which reference TRBV11-1 and TRBJ2-3 provide the parts outside the CDR3, is EAEVAQSPRYKITEKSQAVAFWCDPISGHATLYWYRQILGQGPELLVQFQDESVVDDSQLPKDRFSAERLKGVDSTLKIQPAELGDSAMYLCASSFYHTQYFGPGTRLTVL.

There are a few counts of this clonotype. This chain connects TRBV12-3 or TRBV12-4 to TRBJ2-1; maybe TRBD2 (6 bases). The length of the CDR3 is 13 residues. The V end was cut by 3 bases, the J end by 10 bases, with 13 bases between. CDR3 sequence (DNA): TGTGCCAGCAGTTTGGGGGGACCGGAGGAGCAGTTCTTC. It codes for CASSLGGPEEQFF.

This clonotype was detected only a few times. The chain links TRBV7-9 to TRBJ2-7; 10 bases match TRBD2. The CDR3 is made up of 15 amino acids. V was clipped by 5 bases and J by 5 bases; unmatched bases: 9. The germline CDR1 and CDR2 sequences are SEHNR and FQNEAQ (reference sequence). In DNA, the CDR3 is TGTGCCAGCAGCCCCCCAGGGACTAGCGTCCACGAGCAGTACTTC. It translates to CASSPPGTSVHEQYF. Complete variable domain (other parts from reference TRBV7-9 and TRBJ2-7): DTGVSQNPRHKITKRGQNVTFRCDPISEHNRLYWYRQTLGQGPEFLTYFQNEAQLEKSRLLSDRFSAERPKGSFSTLEIQRTEQGDSAMYLCASSPPGTSVHEQYFGPGTRLTVT.

This sequence joins TRBV3-1 and TRBJ2-1, with 10 positions matching TRBD2. Germline V gene data show CDR1 as LGHDT and CDR2 as YNNKEL (reference sequence). V trimming: 4 bases; J trimming: 5 bases; junction bases outside the gene matches: 8. This CDR3 contains 16 residues. The CDR3 DNA reads as TGTGCCAGCAGCCTCGGACCAGCGGGGGGGCACAATGAGCAGTTCTTC. Amino acids: CASSLGPAGGHNEQFF.

A few counts support this clonotype. The gene calls are TRBV29-1 and TRBJ1-2, with TRBD1 matching 7 bases. Trimming at V came to 3 bases and at J to 6 bases, leaving 7 bases not matched to a gene. The CDR3 sequence is 13 residues long. Germline CDR1 reads SQVTM; CDR2 reads ANQGSEA. The CDR3 bases are TGCAGCGTTGAGAGGGGGCGCGGTGATGGCTACACCTTC. Protein sequence: CSVERGRGDGYTF.

CDR3 protein: CASGRAHGTGSTDTQYF. CDR3 nucleotide sequence: TGTGCTAGTGGCCGAGCCCACGGGACAGGAAGCACAGATACGCAGTATTTT. The chain couples TRBV12-5 to TRBJ2-3; 8 bases are shared with TRBD1. After removal of 6 bases from V and 0 bases from J, the junction contained 11 bases not matched to a gene. Germline V CDR1 and CDR2: LGHNT, FRNRAP. The CDR3 runs 17 residues.

In this sample, this clonotype turned up once. This sequence joins TRBV4-2 and TRBJ2-7; 8 positions match TRBD1. Germline-derived CDR1 and CDR2 are LGHNA and YNFKEQ. This CDR3 contains 15 residues. V shed 2 bases and J 0 bases; nucleotides not matched to a gene: 3. CDR3 bases: TGTGCCAGCAGCCAACAGGGGGCTATCTCCTACGAGCAGTACTTC. Translating gives CASSQQGAISYEQYF.